The 29 T cell receptor beta chains in this list originate from one sample, sequenced in a study of cytomegalovirus exposure and HLA in healthy donors. The PCR contained 60 Vbeta and 13 Jbeta primers. TCRdb's table, derived via immunoSEQ multiplex PCR, lists solely in-frame clones and lacks some. The repertoire holds some 120,000 clones, over 60% seen once, with roughly 2% in the top ten. Sequencing was carried out using PBMCs. The origin of the receptors is a man aged 50 to 60 in good health and CMV-seronegative.

The chain uses TRBV5-1 and TRBJ1-2; 9 nucleotides match TRBD1. Trimming cost V 4 bases and J 6 bases; bases outside gene matches: 7. CDR1 is SGHRS and CDR2 is YFSETQ in the germline V gene. The CDR3 runs to 14 residues. CDR3 coding DNA: TGCGCCAGCAGCCCCGGGACAGGGCCACATGGCTACACCTTC. It codes for CASSPGTGPHGYTF.

The V gene is TRBV7-8, the J gene TRBJ1-1; no clear D gene. V was pared by 4 bases and J by 1 base, with 7 bases between. The V gene's germline CDR1 is SGHVS and CDR2 FQNEAQ. The CDR3 consists of 13 residues. This CDR3 reads CASSSSRNTEAFF. In DNA, the CDR3 is TGTGCCAGCAGCTCCAGTCGGAACACTGAAGCTTTCTTT.

This clone appeared once. The chain employs TRBV7-9 and TRBJ2-2; D may be TRBD2 (5 bases). V was clipped by 10 bases and J by 0 bases, with 12 bases between them. From germline, CDR1 is SEHNR and CDR2 FQNEAQ (reference sequence). This CDR3 spans 14 amino acids. The CDR3 loop reads CATGWLTNTGELFF. CDR3 in DNA: TGTGCCACGGGATGGCTGACGAACACCGGGGAGCTGTTTTTT.

The rearrangement joins TRBV5-6 to TRBJ1-5; D is undetermined. The CDR3 contains 16 residues. Looked up from germline, CDR1 is SGHDT and CDR2 is YYEEEE. Trimming took 2 bases from V and 2 from J, leaving 14 bases between them. For the CDR3, the DNA is TGTGCCAGCAGCTTTGGGAGACGGGGTGGCAATCAGCCCCAGCATTTT. As protein: CASSFGRRGGNQPQHF.

The gene calls are TRBV7-2 and TRBJ2-2; D ambiguous. The V end was cut by 1 base, the J end by 3 bases, with 9 bases between. Looked up from germline, CDR1 is SGHTA and CDR2 is FQGNSA. The CDR3 has 15 amino acids. In nucleotides, the CDR3 is TGTGCCAGCAGCTTAGTCCGTACGGACACCGGGGAGCTGTTTTTT. This gives the protein CASSLVRTDTGELFF.

This clone was seen a few times. The chain carries TRBV19 and TRBJ1-1; tentatively, D is TRBD1 (5 bases). The CDR3 runs to 13 residues. V shed 9 bases and J shed 4 bases, with 15 bases lying between them. Germline values: CDR1 LNHDA, CDR2 SQIVND (reference sequence). CDR3 sequence reads: CASMDTPSTEAFF. In DNA form, the CDR3 reads TGTGCCAGCATGGACACTCCGAGCACTGAAGCTTTCTTT.

A word on this clone: This CDR3 is also generated by other DNA sequences in the sample. J is TRBJ2-3 and V is TRBV4-2; 8 bases match TRBD2. CDR1 is LGHNA and CDR2 is YNFKEQ in the germline V gene. J lost 3 bases, V lost 0 bases, and 2 bases had no gene match. The CDR3 totals 15 residues. The CDR3 is CASSQDRGGTDTQYF. In DNA form, the CDR3 reads TGTGCCAGCAGCCAAGATCGGGGGGGTACAGATACGCAGTATTTT.

The chain recombines TRBV4-2 with TRBJ2-2, with 10 bases that match TRBD1. CDR1 is LGHNA, CDR2 YNFKEQ, per germline. Trimming cost V 3 bases and J 5 bases; bases outside gene matches: 9. The CDR3 is 17 amino acids. The DNA of the CDR3 is TGTGCCAGCAGCCAGGAGACCGGGACAGGGGTTACCGGGGAGCTGTTTTTT. This sequence encodes CASSQETGTGVTGELFF.

The genes are TRBV7-2 and TRBJ2-2; no clear D. This CDR3 comprises 16 residues. CDR1 SGHTA and CDR2 FQGNSA come from the germline V gene. V was cut by 1 base and J by 1 base, with 10 bases left in between. The CDR3 sequence: CASSLGPAWNTGELFF. CDR3 bases: TGTGCCAGCAGCTTAGGGCCAGCGTGGAACACCGGGGAGCTGTTTTTT.

The J gene is TRBJ2-3, the V gene TRBV19, with D possibly being TRBD2 (6 bases). The CDR3 has 12 residues. CDR1 LNHDA and CDR2 SQIVND come from the germline V gene (reference sequence). Trimming left V 8 bases short and J 9 bases short, with 15 bases between. The CDR3 spells CASETGGKTQYF. CDR3 in DNA: TGTGCCAGTGAAACTGGGGGGAAGACGCAGTATTTT.

V gene TRBV6-5 combines with J gene TRBJ1-1; the match to TRBD1 covers 8 bases. Germline V gene lookup returns CDR1 MNHEY and CDR2 SVGAGI. J lost 5 bases, V lost 6 bases, and 8 bases had no gene match. There are 14 residues in the CDR3. The CDR3 region has the DNA TGTGCCAGCAGACCCGGACAGGGATGGACTGAAGCTTTCTTT. Translated: CASRPGQGWTEAFF.

CDR3 nucleotide sequence: TGTGCCAGCTCAGCTCCCGGGACAGGGTGGAGTGGCTACACCTTC. Translation: CASSAPGTGWSGYTF. The chain recombines TRBV18 with TRBJ1-2; 9 bases are a match to TRBD1. The CDR3 consists of 15 residues. The germline V gene encodes CDR1 KGHSH and CDR2 LQKENI. Unmatched junction bases numbered 11, after V lost 5 bases and J lost 7 bases.

On this clone: Other DNA variants within this sample encode the same CDR3. V is TRBV5-4 and J is TRBJ1-3, with D perhaps TRBD1 (5 bases). The germline CDR1 and CDR2 sequences are SGHNT and YYREEE (reference sequence). V was clipped by 1 base and J by 4 bases, with 6 bases between them. This CDR3 has 13 amino acids. CDR3: CASSLQGGNTIYF. The DNA of the CDR3 is TGTGCCAGCAGCTTGCAGGGAGGAAACACCATATATTTT.

This clone has more than one count but fewer than ten. The genes are TRBV2 and TRBJ2-4, with D perhaps matching TRBD1 (6 bases). Germline values: CDR1 SNHLY, CDR2 FYNNEI. The CDR3 is 11 amino acids. The V end was cut by 4 bases, the J end by 11 bases, with 9 bases between. DNA for the CDR3: TGTGCCAGCAGTGGGGGACAACTTCAGTACTTC. Protein sequence: CASSGGQLQYF. The full variable domain, in which reference TRBV2 and TRBJ2-4 provide the parts outside the CDR3, is EPEVTQTPSHQVTQMGQEVILRCVPISNHLYFYWYRQILGQKVEFLVSFYNNEISEKSEIFDDQFSVERPDGSNFTLKIRSTKLEDSAMYFCASSGGQLQYFGAGTRLSVL.

The chain joins TRBV6-1 to TRBJ2-3; D is perhaps TRBD2 (6 bases). The CDR3 is 14 residues long. Per the germline V gene, CDR1 is MNHNS and CDR2 is SASEGT. The CDR3 DNA is TGTGCGGCGGCGAGGGGCGGGGAGTCAGATACGCAGTATTTT. Amino acid sequence: CAAARGGESDTQYF.

The chain recombines TRBV4-1 with TRBJ1-3; 8 positions match TRBD1. This CDR3 spans 15 amino acids. The germline V gene has CDR1 MGHRA and CDR2 YSYEKL. The J segment lost 3 bases and the V segment lost 4 bases, leaving 5 bases of the junction unmatched. CDR3 nucleotides: TGCGCCAGCAGCCGGACAGGGAAGGGTGGAAACACCATATATTTT. It codes for CASSRTGKGGNTIYF.

This rearrangement joins TRBV7-9 to TRBJ2-2; D remains unclear. CDR3 length: 12 amino acids. Germline CDR1 reads SEHNR; CDR2 reads FQNEAQ (reference sequence). The V end was cut by 7 bases, the J end by 5 bases, with 8 bases between. The CDR3 sequence: CASTYWTGELFF. In nucleotides, the CDR3 is TGTGCCAGCACCTACTGGACCGGGGAGCTGTTTTTT.

This clone appeared a single time. The rearrangement uses TRBV7-9 and TRBJ2-1, with D possibly matching TRBD1 (6 bases). The V gene's germline CDR1 is SEHNR and CDR2 FQNEAQ (reference sequence). This CDR3 spans 15 amino acids. Between the trimmed V and J ends, which lost 5 bases and 9 bases, there was a span of 20 bases. The CDR3 DNA sequence: TGTGCCAGCAGCCTACACAGGGTAGGGGACGGTGAGCAGTTCTTC. Translation: CASSLHRVGDGEQFF. Together with reference TRBV7-9 and TRBJ2-1, the CDR3 gives the full variable domain: DTGVSQNPRHKITKRGQNVTFRCDPISEHNRLYWYRQTLGQGPEFLTYFQNEAQLEKSRLLSDRFSAERPKGSFSTLEIQRTEQGDSAMYLCASSLHRVGDGEQFFGPGTRLTVL.

The chain carries TRBV5-1 and TRBJ2-3, with 7 nucleotides matching TRBD1. Germline CDR1 is SGHRS and CDR2 is YFSETQ. V shed 0 bases and J 2 bases; nucleotides not matched to a gene: 6. The CDR3 loop spans 16 amino acids. The DNA for the CDR3 is TGCGCCAGCAGCTTGGAAGGGACAGCTATCACAGATACGCAGTATTTT. Its protein is CASSLEGTAITDTQYF.

The rearrangement joins TRBV9 to TRBJ2-3, with a possible D match to TRBD2 (7 bases). The CDR3 spans 13 residues. CDR1 and CDR2 from the germline V gene are SGDLS and YYNGEE. The V end was cut by 9 bases, the J end by 5 bases, with 16 bases between. DNA for the CDR3: TGTGCCACAGGAGGGGGGGACGAAGATACGCAGTATTTT. Protein sequence: CATGGGDEDTQYF.

This chain links TRBV4-2 with TRBJ1-6; unclear D gene. Trimming took 0 bases from V and 7 from J, leaving 7 bases between them. The CDR3 has 14 amino acids. Germline V CDR1 and CDR2: LGHNA, YNFKEQ. This CDR3 is CASSQESANSPLHF. CDR3 bases: TGTGCCAGCAGCCAAGAAAGCGCAAATTCACCCCTCCACTTT.

The chain couples TRBV4-1 to TRBJ1-1, with D possibly matching TRBD1 (6 bases). The CDR3 is 13 residues long. V lost 2 bases, J lost 5 bases, and 9 bases lay in between. Germline V CDR1 and CDR2: MGHRA, YSYEKL. CDR3 loop: CASSQRGGTEAFF. CDR3 nucleotides: TGCGCCAGCAGCCAAAGGGGGGGGACTGAAGCTTTCTTT.

V and J are TRBV5-6 and TRBJ2-3, with D perhaps matching TRBD1 (6 bases). The germline gives CDR1 SGHDT, CDR2 YYEEEE. V lost 0 bases, J lost 3 bases, and 8 bases lay in between. This CDR3 is built from 14 residues. The chain's CDR3 is CASSLGGPTDTQYF. CDR3 nucleotides: TGTGCCAGCAGCTTGGGGGGGCCGACAGATACGCAGTATTTT.

The chain employs TRBV2 and TRBJ2-2, with D unresolved. There are 14 residues in the CDR3. CDR1 and CDR2 (germline): SNHLY, FYNNEI. Trimming took off 3 bases at V and 8 bases at J, with 13 bases between the two ends. CDR3 DNA sequence: TGTGCCAGCAGTGACCAAATTGGCTTGGGGGAGCTGTTTTTT. Its translation is CASSDQIGLGELFF.

V gene TRBV20-1 combines with J gene TRBJ1-2, with 8 bases matching TRBD1. Unmatched junction bases numbered 7, after V lost 8 bases and J lost 8 bases. The V gene's germline CDR1 is DFQATT and CDR2 SNEGSKA (reference sequence). This CDR3 has 11 residues. The CDR3 DNA is TGCAGTACAAACAGGGGGGGCGGCTACACCTTC. Protein sequence: CSTNRGGGYTF.

V gene TRBV6-1 combines with J gene TRBJ2-5; possibly TRBD1 for D (5 bases). The CDR3 consists of 15 residues. V was shortened by 5 bases and J by 1 base, with 14 bases between the two germline ends. Germline-derived CDR1 and CDR2 are MNHNS and SASEGT. CDR3 loop: CASSRTRAPQETQYF. As DNA, the CDR3 is TGTGCCAGCAGTAGGACACGAGCCCCCCAAGAGACCCAGTACTTC.

J is TRBJ2-3 and V is TRBV5-6, with D possibly being TRBD1 (6 bases). Germline-derived CDR1 and CDR2 are SGHDT and YYEEEE. This CDR3 contains 15 residues. V was clipped by 3 bases and J by 0 bases, with 11 bases between them. The CDR3 coding sequence is TGTGCCAGCAGCTCCGGACAGACTAGCACAGATACGCAGTATTTT. Translated, it gives CASSSGQTSTDTQYF. The complete variable domain, with remaining parts taken from reference TRBV5-6 and TRBJ2-3, reads DAGVTQSPTHLIKTRGQQVTLRCSPKSGHDTVSWYQQALGQGPQFIFQYYEEEERQRGNFPDRFSGHQFPNYSSELNVNALLLGDSALYLCASSSGQTSTDTQYFGPGTRLTVL.

This chain uses TRBV5-4 with TRBJ1-2; 10 bases are shared with TRBD1. Germline CDR1 SGHNT, CDR2 YYREEE (reference sequence). With V trimmed by 5 bases and J by 10 bases, 11 bases remained unmatched. This CDR3 has 14 amino acids. The CDR3 sequence: CASRESGTGVVYTF. DNA for the CDR3: TGTGCCAGCAGAGAGAGCGGGACAGGGGTAGTCTACACCTTC.

The gene calls are TRBV6-1 and TRBJ2-3; possible D gene TRBD1, 6 bases. The germline V gene encodes CDR1 MNHNS and CDR2 SASEGT. Trimming cost V 2 bases and J 8 bases, with 14 bases left between them. This CDR3 contains 14 residues. Written as DNA, the CDR3 is TGTGCCAGCAGTGAATACAGGGTGCAGGGTACGCAGTATTTT. This encodes CASSEYRVQGTQYF.